Given below is one T cell receptor (beta chain) in context. Only in-frame clones appear in the TCRdb table, and some are missing; sequencing was by immunoSEQ multiplex PCR. Seen here are 70,000 or so clones, under 99% observed once, and the top ten hold approximately 0.21%. This sample is part of a study of technical replicates of blood from several donors. The V segment lost 7 bases and the J segment 6 bases; nucleotides outside the gene matches: 12. The CDR3 runs to 15 residues. Per the germline V gene, CDR1 is MGHDK and CDR2 is SYGVNS. This chain uses TRBV25-1 with TRBJ1-2, with 9 bases fitting TRBD1. The sequence was obtained from a human donor in good health. The sample taken for sequencing was T cells isolated from PBMCs. The CDR3 DNA reads as TGTGCCAGCATAGGAACAGGGGGCGCTTCGAATGGCTACACCTTC. Translation: CASIGTGGASNGYTF.